These T cell receptor beta chains were read from a single sample in a study of T-cell reconstitution after alpha-beta-depleted transplantation in children. TCRdb reprocessed the PCR reads via MiXCR and lists one record per CDR3 protein. The sample records 500,000 to 750,000 distinct CDR3 sequences, over 10% being singletons. This material consisted of PBMCs, mostly from graft donor cells, taken 360 days after TCRalphabeta/CD19-depleted stem cell transplant. The receptors stem from a male patient younger than 18 who had a stem cell transplant for acute myeloid leukemia, so the T cells may come from the graft donor. The CDR3 runs from the conserved cysteine through the conserved F or W. D genes are given only for firm matches. Clone size is given for some rows only: seen once, a few or many times, or a class if the clone is expanded.

D	V	size	J	CDR3	DNA
.	TRBV12-3/TRBV12-4	many	TRBJ1-5	CASSPGQLISNQPQHF	TGTGCCAGCAGTCCCGGACAGTTAATTAGCAATCAGCCCCAGCATTTT
.	TRBV25-1	few	TRBJ1-1	CASSEMGSGRNTEAFF	TGTGCCAGCAGTGAGATGGGCTCCGGGAGGAACACTGAAGCTTTCTTT
TRBD2	TRBV10-3	many	TRBJ2-1	CAISGTSNEQFF	TGTGCCATCAGTGGGACTAGCAATGAGCAGTTCTTC
.	TRBV7-2	few	TRBJ2-6	CASSLRTGLSGANVLTF	TGTGCCAGCAGCTTACGAACAGGTCTTTCTGGGGCCAACGTCCTGACTTTC
TRBD1	TRBV15	.	TRBJ1-5	CATSRDWGQNQPQHF	TGTGCCACCAGCAGAGATTGGGGACAGAATCAGCCCCAGCATTTT
.	TRBV2	few	TRBJ2-3	CASIQARDSLGKYF	TGTGCCAGCATTCAAGCCCGGGACTCACTCGGCAAGTATTTT
TRBD2	TRBV18	few	TRBJ2-7	CASSPSLAGVSYEQYF	TGTGCCAGCTCACCTTCCCTAGCGGGAGTTTCCTACGAGCAGTACTTC
.	TRBV20-1	.	TRBJ2-2	CSARALRAGELFF	TGCAGTGCTAGAGCCTTACGTGCCGGGGAGCTGTTTTTT
.	TRBV7-9	.	TRBJ2-7	CASSEAVAREQYF	TGTGCCAGCAGCGAGGCTGTGGCTCGCGAGCAGTACTTC
.	TRBV5-1	few	TRBJ2-2	CASSFGPANTGELFF	TGCGCCAGCAGCTTCGGACCCGCGAACACCGGGGAGCTGTTTTTT
.	TRBV20-1	.	TRBJ2-4	CSARTDRGWKIAKNIQYF	TGCAGTGCTAGAACGGACCGGGGATGGAAGATAGCCAAAAACATTCAGTACTTC
TRBD2	TRBV7-9	.	TRBJ2-5	CASSPTALAGSQETQYF	TGTGCCAGCAGCCCTACCGCCCTAGCGGGGTCTCAAGAGACCCAGTACTTC
TRBD2	TRBV2	.	TRBJ2-3	CASSELGGGPPDTQYF	TGTGCCAGCAGTGAACTTGGGGGAGGGCCCCCAGATACGCAGTATTTT
TRBD2	TRBV9	.	TRBJ2-3	CASSGGTSGHRTDTQYF	TGTGCCAGCAGCGGTGGGACTAGCGGGCATCGGACAGATACGCAGTATTTT
.	TRBV11-2	once	TRBJ2-7	CASSLGGQESSYEQYF	TGTGCCAGCAGCTTAGGGGGGCAGGAGAGCTCCTACGAGCAGTACTTC
.	TRBV7-9	.	TRBJ2-3	CASLRPGVSDTQYF	TGTGCCAGCCTAAGACCGGGAGTCAGTGATACGCAGTATTTT
TRBD2	TRBV20-1	.	TRBJ2-1	CSARPLAGYNEQFF	TGCAGTGCCCGGCCCCTAGCGGGTTACAATGAGCAGTTCTTC
.	TRBV29-1	.	TRBJ1-4	CSGGEGRREKLFF	TGCAGCGGCGGGGAAGGCAGGAGAGAAAAACTGTTTTTT
TRBD1	TRBV4-2	few	TRBJ1-2	CASSHFTGQGNGYTF	TGTGCCAGCAGCCACTTTACGGGACAGGGAAATGGCTACACCTTC
.	TRBV28	.	TRBJ2-1	CASSLVAVDEQFF	TGTGCCAGCAGCCTTGTCGCCGTTGATGAGCAGTTCTTC
.	TRBV28	few	TRBJ2-5	CASTPISHGTPNQETQYF	TGTGCCAGCACCCCCATAAGCCACGGGACACCTAACCAAGAGACCCAGTACTTC
TRBD1	TRBV15	many	TRBJ2-3	CATSAGQGGTDTQYF	TGTGCCACGAGTGCCGGACAGGGCGGCACAGATACGCAGTATTTT
.	TRBV9	many	TRBJ2-1	CASSVTGNYNEQFF	TGTGCCAGCAGCGTAACAGGTAACTACAATGAGCAGTTCTTC
.	TRBV7-2	few	TRBJ2-5	CASSLDRGVETQYF	TGTGCCAGCAGCTTAGATCGCGGGGTAGAGACCCAGTACTTC
.	TRBV14	many	TRBJ2-7	CASSLQDPYEQYF	TGTGCCAGCAGCCTACAGGATCCCTACGAGCAGTACTTC
TRBD1	TRBV7-9	many	TRBJ2-5	CASSDYRGRETQYF	TGTGCCAGCAGCGACTACAGGGGACGGGAGACCCAGTACTTC
.	TRBV20-1	many	TRBJ2-1	CSARDPLGTEQFF	TGCAGTGCTAGAGATCCCCTTGGGACTGAGCAGTTCTTC
.	TRBV4-3	many	TRBJ2-4	CASSQDRTIGDIQYF	TGCGCCAGCAGCCAAGATAGGACGATTGGGGACATTCAGTACTTC
.	TRBV18	few	TRBJ2-1	CASSPPSGQDEQFF	TGTGCCAGCTCACCACCCTCTGGGCAGGATGAGCAGTTCTTC
TRBD2	TRBV12-3/TRBV12-4	many	TRBJ2-3	CASSVPSGADTQYF	TGTGCCAGCAGTGTACCTAGCGGGGCAGATACGCAGTATTTT
.	TRBV5-4	many	TRBJ2-5	CASSSHPETQYF	TGTGCCAGCAGCTCCCATCCAGAGACCCAGTACTTC
.	TRBV5-1	many	TRBJ2-7	CASSFYPASYEQYF	TGCGCCAGCAGCTTTTATCCAGCCTCCTACGAGCAGTACTTC
.	TRBV11-2	few	TRBJ2-1	CASSLLTNPSSYNEQFF	TGTGCCAGCAGCTTACTGACAAACCCTAGCTCCTACAATGAGCAGTTCTTC
.	TRBV11-1	many	TRBJ2-1	CASSLVTGTNEQFF	TGTGCCAGCAGCTTAGTTACAGGTACTAATGAGCAGTTCTTC
.	TRBV7-9	.	TRBJ2-3	CASSLVSADTQYF	TGTGCCAGCAGCTTGGTATCGGCAGATACGCAGTATTTT
TRBD1	TRBV7-9	few	TRBJ1-2	CASSLLGQTNYGYTF	TGTGCCAGCAGCTTACTGGGACAGACTAACTATGGCTACACCTTC
.	TRBV5-1	.	TRBJ2-2	CASSWRVDTGELFF	TGCGCCAGCAGCTGGAGGGTTGACACCGGGGAGCTGTTTTTT
.	TRBV5-1	many	TRBJ1-1	CASSLDAGLKTEAFF	TGCGCCAGCAGCTTGGATGCAGGGCTAAAAACTGAAGCTTTCTTT
TRBD2	TRBV29-1	many	TRBJ2-7	CSVGGLGASYEQYF	TGCAGCGTTGGAGGACTAGGGGCCTCCTACGAGCAGTACTTC